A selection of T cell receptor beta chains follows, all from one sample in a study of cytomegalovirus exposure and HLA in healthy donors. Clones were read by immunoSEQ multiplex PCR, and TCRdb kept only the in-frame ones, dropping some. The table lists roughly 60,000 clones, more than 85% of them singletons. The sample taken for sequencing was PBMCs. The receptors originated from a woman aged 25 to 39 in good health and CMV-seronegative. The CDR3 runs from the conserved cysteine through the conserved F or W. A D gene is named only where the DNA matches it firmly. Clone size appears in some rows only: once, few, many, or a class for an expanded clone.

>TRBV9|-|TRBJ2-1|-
TGTGCCAGCAGCGCCCGGGACTCATACTACAATGAGCAGTTCTTC
CASSARDSYYNEQFF
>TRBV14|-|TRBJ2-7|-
TGTGCCAGCAGCCTTTTAATCCCCTACGAGCAGTACTTC
CASSLLIPYEQYF
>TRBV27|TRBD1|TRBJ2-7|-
TGTGCCAGCAGTCCCTCACCGGACAGGGAAGACTCCTACGAGCAGTACTTC
CASSPSPDREDSYEQYF
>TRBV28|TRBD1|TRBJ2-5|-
TGTGCCAGCAGTCTACCACAGGGGTTGGAGGAGACCCAGTACTTC
CASSLPQGLEETQYF
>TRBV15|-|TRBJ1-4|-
TGTGCCACCAGCAGAGATAGGTTGGGTGGGGGGGAAAAACTGTTTTTT
CATSRDRLGGGEKLFF
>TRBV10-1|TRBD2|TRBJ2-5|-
TGCGCCAGCAGTGTGCGGGAGCAGAATGGAGAGACCCAGTACTTC
CASSVREQNGETQYF
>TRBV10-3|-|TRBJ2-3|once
TGTGCCATCAGTGAGCCGTTTTCAGATACGCAGTATTTT
CAISEPFSDTQYF
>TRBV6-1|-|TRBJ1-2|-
TGTGCCAGCAGGCCCTCCGGACACCAAGCGTACACCTTC
CASRPSGHQAYTF
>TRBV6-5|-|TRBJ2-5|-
TGTGCCAGCAGTTATGTGGGGGCTCCTCAAGAGACCCAGTACTTC
CASSYVGAPQETQYF
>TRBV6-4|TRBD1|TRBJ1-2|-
TGTGCCAGCAGTGACGGGGGGACAGACTCTTATGGCTACACCTTC
CASSDGGTDSYGYTF
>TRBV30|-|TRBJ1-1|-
TGTGCCTGGAGTGTACTAAACACTGAAGCTTTCTTT
CAWSVLNTEAFF
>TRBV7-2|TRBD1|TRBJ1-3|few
TGTGCCAGCAGCGCGGACAGGAGCTCTGGAAACACCATATATTTT
CASSADRSSGNTIYF
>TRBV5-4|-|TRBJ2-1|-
TGTGCCAGCAGCCCATCAGGGGAACTTGTCAATGAGCAGTTCTTC
CASSPSGELVNEQFF
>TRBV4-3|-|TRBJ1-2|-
TGCGCCAGCAGCCAAGATCAGGGCACCCCGAACTATGGCTACACCTTC
CASSQDQGTPNYGYTF
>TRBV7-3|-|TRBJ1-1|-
TGTGCCAGCAGCCCCGGACAGAAGAACACTGAAGCTTTCTTT
CASSPGQKNTEAFF
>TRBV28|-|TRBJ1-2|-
TGTGCCAGCAGTTTCGGTCAGGAGGTATACTATGGCTACACCTTC
CASSFGQEVYYGYTF
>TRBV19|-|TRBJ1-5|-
TGTGCCAGCAGGGTGACCAATCAGCCCCAGCATTTT
CASRVTNQPQHF
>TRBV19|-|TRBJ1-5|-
TGTGCCAGCCGCCGGGGGAGCAATCAGCCCCAGCATTTT
CASRRGSNQPQHF
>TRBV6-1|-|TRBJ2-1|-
TGTGCCAGCAGTGACCGGACTTTCATGAAGTATGAGCAGTTCTTC
CASSDRTFMKYEQFF
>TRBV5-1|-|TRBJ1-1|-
TGCGCCAGCAGCTTAAACAGGCCGGGGGACCCTAACACTGAAGCTTTCTTT
CASSLNRPGDPNTEAFF
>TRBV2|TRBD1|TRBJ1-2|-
TGTGCCAGCAGTGTACCCTGGACAGGGGGCTATGGCTACACCTTC
CASSVPWTGGYGYTF
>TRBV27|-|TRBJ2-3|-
TGTGCCAGCAGTTTAATGGGGGGAATGGTGCCAGATACGCAGTATTTT
CASSLMGGMVPDTQYF
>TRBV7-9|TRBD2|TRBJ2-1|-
TGTGCCAGCAGCTTTCTAGCGGGGGGCAATGAGCAGTTCTTC
CASSFLAGGNEQFF
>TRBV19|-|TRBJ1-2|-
TGTGCCAGTAGAAGACCCGGGGGGAACTATGGCTACACCTTC
CASRRPGGNYGYTF
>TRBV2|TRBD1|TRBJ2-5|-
TGTGCCAGCAGTCAGGACAGGGTCGCAGAGACCCAGTACTTC
CASSQDRVAETQYF
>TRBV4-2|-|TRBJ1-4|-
TGTGCCAGCAGCCAAGGGGTGGGAGGGGGAGGGGCAAAACTGTTTTTT
CASSQGVGGGGAKLFF
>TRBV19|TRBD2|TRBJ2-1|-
TGTGCCAGTACCTTGGGACTAGCGGATCTTAGCTCCTACAATGAGCAGTTCTTC
CASTLGLADLSSYNEQFF
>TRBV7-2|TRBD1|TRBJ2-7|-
TGTGCCAGCAGCCCCCGGACAGGGGGCCACGAGCAGTACTTC
CASSPRTGGHEQYF
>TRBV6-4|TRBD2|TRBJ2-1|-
TGTGCCAGCAGCGTAGCGGGAGGGCCATATAATGAGCAGTTCTTC
CASSVAGGPYNEQFF
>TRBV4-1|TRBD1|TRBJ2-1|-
TGCGCCAGCAGCTTTGAGGGGGCATATGAGCAGTTCTTC
CASSFEGAYEQFF
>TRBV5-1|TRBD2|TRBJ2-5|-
TGCGCCAGCAGCTTGGGGACTAGCGGGATTCAAGAGACCCAGTACTTC
CASSLGTSGIQETQYF
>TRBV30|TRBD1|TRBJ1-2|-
TGTGCCTGGAGTGTGCAGGGGGCGGCTGGCTACACCTTC
CAWSVQGAAGYTF
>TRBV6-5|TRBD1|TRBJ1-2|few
TGTGCCAGCACCATGACCCGGGACAGTTATCTCCACACCTTC
CASTMTRDSYLHTF
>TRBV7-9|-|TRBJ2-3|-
TGTGCCAGCAGCTCGCTCGCACTAGCAGTCACAGATACGCAGTATTTT
CASSSLALAVTDTQYF
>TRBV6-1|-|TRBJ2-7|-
TGTGCCAGCAGTGAAATCGTCTATCGCTCCTACGAGCAGTACTTC
CASSEIVYRSYEQYF
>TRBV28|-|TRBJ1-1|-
TGTGCCAGCACCGTACAGGCGAACACTGAAGCTTTCTTT
CASTVQANTEAFF
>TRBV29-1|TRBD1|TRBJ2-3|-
TGCAGCGTGCAAAGGACAGGGGGCGGCACAGATACGCAGTATTTT
CSVQRTGGGTDTQYF
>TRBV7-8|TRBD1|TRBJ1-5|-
TGTGCCAGCAGCGAGAGGGACAGGGACCCCAATCAGCCCCAGCATTTT
CASSERDRDPNQPQHF
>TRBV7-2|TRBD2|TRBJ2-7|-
TGTGCCAGCAGCTTAGATGGGGGGGGGATCGGAGAGCAGTACTTC
CASSLDGGGIGEQYF
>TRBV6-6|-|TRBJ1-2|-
TGTGCCAGCAACACAGGTGGCTATGGCTACACCTTC
CASNTGGYGYTF
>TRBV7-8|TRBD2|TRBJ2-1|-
TGTGCCAGCAGCTTAGGAACTAGCGGGAGTACCTACAATGAGCAGTTCTTC
CASSLGTSGSTYNEQFF
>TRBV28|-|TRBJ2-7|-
TGTGCCAGCAGTTTCCCAGTCGGTGGGGACACCTACGAGCAGTACTTC
CASSFPVGGDTYEQYF
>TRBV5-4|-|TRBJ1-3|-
TGTGCCAGCAGCCTATGGACAGACTCTGGAAACACCATATATTTT
CASSLWTDSGNTIYF
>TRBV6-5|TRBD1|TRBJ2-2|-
TGTGCCAGCAGGAAACAGGGGAGGAACACCGGGGAGCTGTTTTTT
CASRKQGRNTGELFF
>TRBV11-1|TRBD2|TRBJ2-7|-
TGTGCCAGCAGCCCCGGGAGGTTAACTGGTTCCGAGCAGTACTTC
CASSPGRLTGSEQYF
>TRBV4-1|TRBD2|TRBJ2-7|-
TGCGCCAGCAGCCAAGGTGGGGTAGCGGGAGCCTACGAGCAGTACTTC
CASSQGGVAGAYEQYF
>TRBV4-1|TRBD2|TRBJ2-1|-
TGCGCCAGCAGCCCCGTAGTTGCGGGAGATGAGCAGTTCTTC
CASSPVVAGDEQFF
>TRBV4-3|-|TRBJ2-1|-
TGCGCCAGCAGCCATGCCCGATCCGGGGGTAGCGTGACCTACAATGAGCAGTTCTTC
CASSHARSGGSVTYNEQFF